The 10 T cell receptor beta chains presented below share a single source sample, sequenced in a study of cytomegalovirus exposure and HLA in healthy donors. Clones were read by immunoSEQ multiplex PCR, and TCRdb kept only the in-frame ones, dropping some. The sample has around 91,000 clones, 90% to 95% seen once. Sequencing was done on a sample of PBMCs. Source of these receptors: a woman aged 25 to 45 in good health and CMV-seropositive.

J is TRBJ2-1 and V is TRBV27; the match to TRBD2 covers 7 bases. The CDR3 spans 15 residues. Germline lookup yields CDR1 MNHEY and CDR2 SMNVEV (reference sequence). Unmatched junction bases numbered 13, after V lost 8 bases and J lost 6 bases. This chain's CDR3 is CASSWGGEGTNEQFF. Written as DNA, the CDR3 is TGTGCCAGCTCCTGGGGGGGGGAAGGGACCAATGAGCAGTTCTTC.

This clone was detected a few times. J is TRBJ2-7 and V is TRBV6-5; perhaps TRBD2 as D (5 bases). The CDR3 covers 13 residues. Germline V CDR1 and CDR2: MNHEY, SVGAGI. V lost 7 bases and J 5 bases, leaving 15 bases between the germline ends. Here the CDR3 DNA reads TGTGCCAGCAAGCTGCGCGGGTACGACGAGCAGTACTTC. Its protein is CASKLRGYDEQYF.

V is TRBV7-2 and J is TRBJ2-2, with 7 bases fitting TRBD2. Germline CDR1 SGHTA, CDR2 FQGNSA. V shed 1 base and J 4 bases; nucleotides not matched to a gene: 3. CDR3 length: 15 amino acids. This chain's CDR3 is CASSLVGGVTGELFF. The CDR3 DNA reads TGTGCCAGCAGCTTAGTTGGGGGGGTCACCGGGGAGCTGTTTTTT.

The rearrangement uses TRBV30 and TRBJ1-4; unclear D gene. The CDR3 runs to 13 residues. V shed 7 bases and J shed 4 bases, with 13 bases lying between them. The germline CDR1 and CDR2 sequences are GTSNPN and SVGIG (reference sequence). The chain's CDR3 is CASPRVDNEKLFF. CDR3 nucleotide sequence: TGTGCCTCACCCCGGGTCGATAATGAAAAACTGTTTTTT. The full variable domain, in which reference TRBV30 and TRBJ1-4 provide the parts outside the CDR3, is SQTIHQWPATLVQPVGSPLSLECTVEGTSNPNLYWYRQAAGRGLQLLFYSVGIGQISSEVPQNLSASRPQDRQFILSSKKLLLSDSGFYLCASPRVDNEKLFFGSGTQLSVL.

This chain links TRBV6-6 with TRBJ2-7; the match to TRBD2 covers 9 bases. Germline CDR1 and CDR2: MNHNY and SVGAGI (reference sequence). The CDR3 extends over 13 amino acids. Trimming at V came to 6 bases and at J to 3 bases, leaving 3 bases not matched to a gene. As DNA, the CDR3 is TGTGCCAGCAGCAGTAGCGGGAGCTACGAGCAGTACTTC. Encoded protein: CASSSSGSYEQYF.

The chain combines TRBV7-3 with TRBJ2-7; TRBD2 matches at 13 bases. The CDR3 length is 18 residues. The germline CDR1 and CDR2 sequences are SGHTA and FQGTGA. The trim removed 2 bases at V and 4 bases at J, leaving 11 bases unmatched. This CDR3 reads CASSLYGPGTSGTYEQYF. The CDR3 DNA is TGTGCCAGCAGCTTATATGGGCCCGGGACTAGCGGGACTTACGAGCAGTACTTC.

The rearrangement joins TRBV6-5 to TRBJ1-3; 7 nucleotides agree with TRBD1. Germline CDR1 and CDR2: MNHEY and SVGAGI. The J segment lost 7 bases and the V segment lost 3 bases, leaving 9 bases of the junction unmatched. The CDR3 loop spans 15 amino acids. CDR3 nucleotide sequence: TGTGCCAGCAGTTATTCCAGGGGGGAACGGAACACCATATATTTT. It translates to CASSYSRGERNTIYF.

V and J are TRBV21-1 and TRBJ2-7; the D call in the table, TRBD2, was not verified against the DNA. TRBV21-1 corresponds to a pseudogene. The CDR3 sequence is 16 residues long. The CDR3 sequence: CASSKGSGRRKTEQYF. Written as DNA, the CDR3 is TGTGCCAGCAGCAAAGGGAGCGGGAGGAGGAAAACCGAGCAGTACTTC.

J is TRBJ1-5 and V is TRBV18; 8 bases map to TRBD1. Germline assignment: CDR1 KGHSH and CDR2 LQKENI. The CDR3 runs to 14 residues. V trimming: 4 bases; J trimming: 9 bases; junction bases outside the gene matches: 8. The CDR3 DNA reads TGTGCCAGCTCACTCGGACAGGGAACCCGGCCCCAGCATTTT. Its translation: CASSLGQGTRPQHF.

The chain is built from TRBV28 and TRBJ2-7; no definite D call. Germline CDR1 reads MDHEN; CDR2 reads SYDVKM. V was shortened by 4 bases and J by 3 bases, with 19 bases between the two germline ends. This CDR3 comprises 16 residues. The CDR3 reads CASSYARQASHYEQYF. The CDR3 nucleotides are TGTGCCAGCAGTTATGCCAGGCAGGCCAGTCACTACGAGCAGTACTTC.